What follows is one T cell receptor beta chain and its context. The target antigen is unknown. Other DNA sequences in this specimen translate into the identical CDR3. The data are from a study of shared clonotypes between healthy human individuals. Points from the study as a whole: Clonotype sharing across several donors was observed for 4% to 5.5% of naive CD4 clonotypes.

The repertoire was sequenced with immunoSEQ multiplex PCR; TCRdb's copy has only in-frame clones and lacks some. Found here are about 700,000 clones, about 90% of them singletons; the top ten hold about 24%. CDR3 length: 14 amino acids. Germline values: CDR1 LNHDA, CDR2 SQIVND (reference sequence). V was pared by 2 bases and J by 0 bases, with 8 bases between. Terminally differentiated effector memory CD45RA+ cells were excluded from the naive CD8 cells, which were CD45RO-negative and positively selected for CCR7. The rearrangement joins TRBV19 to TRBJ2-7; D unresolved. The TCR was taken from a man between 25 and 39 years old in good health. Sequenced sample: naive CD8+ T cells sorted from blood. The CDR3 is CASSITPSSYEQYF. The CDR3, as DNA: TGTGCCAGTAGTATAACCCCGAGCTCCTACGAGCAGTACTTC.